These 8 T cell receptor beta chains were all obtained from the same sample, sequenced in a study of ipilimumab plus nivolumab after autologous stem cell transplantation. The data were produced by immunoSEQ multiplex PCR, yet TCRdb's version contains in-frame clones alone and is incomplete. Among about 15,000 clones listed, around four fifths were seen once. The sequencing here drew on PBMCs, taken in a trial of ipilimumab plus nivolumab as post-transplant consolidation. These receptors all stem from a male donor with diffuse large B-cell lymphoma.

The chain is built from TRBV28 and TRBJ1-1; weak D call: TRBD1 (5 bases). With 2 bases removed from V and 1 base from J, the gap between germline ends came to 17 bases. The germline V gene has CDR1 MDHEN and CDR2 SYDVKM. The CDR3 covers 17 residues. This CDR3 is CASSLPPYSGGNTEAFF. The CDR3 DNA follows: TGTGCCAGCAGTTTACCGCCTTATTCTGGGGGGAACACTGAAGCTTTCTTT.

CDR3 DNA: TGTGCCAGCACACAATGGGGGGCAGGCTACGAGCAGTACTTC. This sequence encodes CASTQWGAGYEQYF. The chain links TRBV2 to TRBJ2-7; the D gene could be TRBD1 or TRBD2 (6 bases each). Germline CDR1 is SNHLY and CDR2 is FYNNEI. V was clipped by 7 bases and J by 3 bases, with 16 bases between them. The CDR3 has 14 residues.

This sequence joins TRBV6-5 and TRBJ1-5; D uncertain. This CDR3 is built from 12 residues. CDR1 is MNHEY, CDR2 SVGAGI, per germline. V lost 6 bases and J lost 7, with 10 bases in between. The CDR3 nucleotides are TGTGCCAGCAGCCCTATCGCCCAGCCCCAGCATTTT. Translated, it gives CASSPIAQPQHF.

This chain joins TRBV7-2 and TRBJ2-1, with 11 nucleotides matching TRBD1. Germline CDR1 reads SGHTA; CDR2 reads FQGNSA. The CDR3 runs 19 residues. Losses at the gene ends were 4 bases for V and 5 bases for J; bases not matched to a gene: 16. CDR3 region: CASSSWGPTGTGGNNEQFF. CDR3 sequence (DNA): TGTGCCAGCAGCTCATGGGGGCCTACCGGGACAGGGGGGAACAATGAGCAGTTCTTC.

This chain uses TRBV10-3 with TRBJ2-1; no clear D gene. This CDR3 spans 15 amino acids. The germline CDR1 and CDR2 sequences are ENHRY and SYGVKD. Deletions cut 0 bases from V and 4 bases from J, with 10 bases between. CDR3 loop: CAISESVGLYNEQFF. The DNA of the CDR3 is TGTGCCATCAGTGAGTCGGTAGGGCTTTACAATGAGCAGTTCTTC.

The J gene is TRBJ2-3, the V gene TRBV7-9; 7 bases are shared with TRBD2. This CDR3 contains 15 residues. The germline V gene has CDR1 SEHNR and CDR2 FQNEAQ (reference sequence). The V segment lost 1 base and the J segment 3 bases; nucleotides outside the gene matches: 4. The CDR3 DNA sequence: TGTGCCAGCAGCTTAGGAGCGGGGACTACAGATACGCAGTATTTT. Translation gives CASSLGAGTTDTQYF.

This clone was observed a few times. The CDR3 bases are TGCGCCAGCAGCCTCCCGGGTGGGGGCTCAGGGGGCGCGGCTTTCTTT. Encoded protein: CASSLPGGGSGGAAFF. The chain uses TRBV5-1 and TRBJ1-1; 8 bases are shared with TRBD1. J lost 11 bases, V lost 4 bases, and 19 bases had no gene match. Germline V gene data show CDR1 as SGHRS and CDR2 as YFSETQ. The CDR3 loop spans 16 amino acids.

The chain carries TRBV7-2 and TRBJ2-3; tentatively, D is TRBD1 (6 bases). Germline V CDR1 and CDR2: SGHTA, FQGNSA. CDR3 length: 18 amino acids. Trimming stripped 4 bases from V and 3 bases from J, with 23 bases between. As DNA, the CDR3 is TGTGCCAGCAGCTGGCTTCTGTTTCAGGGGTCGGGGACAGATACGCAGTATTTT. As protein: CASSWLLFQGSGTDTQYF.